Listed here is a single T cell receptor beta chain. Participants were aged roughly 18 to 90 years from roughly 26 US areas. Cohort allocation depended upon clinical history that participants reported. The source of the sample is a study of blood T cell repertoires in COVID-19. Overall study: The United States, Italy and Spain supplied acute and convalescent COVID-19 samples.

Sequenced by immunoSEQ multiplex PCR; TCRdb stores in-frame clones only, minus some. In the table there are 250,000 to 300,000 clones, roughly 80% of which are singletons. With 5 bases removed from V and 3 bases from J, the gap between germline ends came to 17 bases. The CDR3 contains 17 residues. From germline, CDR1 is SGHTA and CDR2 FQGTGA. The chain is built from TRBV7-3 and TRBJ2-6; tentatively, D is TRBD2 (6 bases). The source of this sequence is a man between 35 and 55 years old who had been exposed to COVID-19. The sequenced sample consisted of PBMCs or T cells enriched from blood (not recorded which). CDR3 DNA: TGTGCCAGCAGCCCCGGCGGAGGGCCAGATGGGGCCAACGTCCTGACTTTC. Translation: CASSPGGGPDGANVLTF. Filled out from reference TRBV7-3 and TRBJ2-6, the complete variable domain reads GAGVSQTPSNKVTEKGKYVELRCDPISGHTALYWYRQSLGQGPEFLIYFQGTGAADDSGLPNDRFFAVRPEGSVSTLKIQRTERGDSAVYLCASSPGGGPDGANVLTFGAGSRLTVL.